This T cell receptor beta chain was found in a study of T-cell reconstitution after alpha-beta-depleted transplantation in children. Unique molecular identifiers featured in how the TCRbeta library was prepared. A single record per CDR3 protein comes from TCRdb applying MiXCR to the PCR reads. The profile shows roughly 74,000 distinct CDR3 sequences, roughly 20% of them singletons. This clonotype was seen only a few times. Sequencing used PBMCs, mostly from graft donor cells, obtained 360 days after TCRalphabeta/CD19-depleted stem cell transplant. This clonotype was obtained from a male patient aged 2-15 years who had a stem cell transplant for acute lymphoblastic leukemia, so the T cells may come from the graft donor.

The CDR3 DNA sequence: TGTGCCAGCAGCTTCTTTACTAGCGGGAGTCCTCAAGGGAATGAGCAGTTCTTC. Its translation: CASSFFTSGSPQGNEQFF. V is TRBV5-8 and J is TRBJ2-1; 11 bases are a match to TRBD2. The CDR3 totals 18 residues. Germline trimming cut 2 bases from V and 7 bases from J; bases unmatched to any gene: 14. Germline V gene sequence: CDR1 SGHTS, CDR2 YDEGEE. Complete variable domain (other parts from reference TRBV5-8 and TRBJ2-1): EAGVTQSPTHLIKTRGQQATLRCSPISGHTSVYWYQQALGLGLQFLLWYDEGEERNRGNFPPRFSGRQFPNYSSELNVNALELEDSALYLCASSFFTSGSPQGNEQFFGPGTRLTVL.